The clone carrying this TCR beta chain was seen many times. Documented time point: persistent/refractory GD, antithyroid drugs over 5 years with positive TRAb. Isolated PBMC RNA provided the starting material for the TCR library. This entry belongs to a study of regulatory T cells in long-lasting Graves disease. The CDR3 extends over 12 amino acids. Germline V lookup: CDR1 MNHNS, CDR2 SASEGT. V lost 10 bases to trimming and J lost 6 bases, with 13 bases between them. The TCR beta library used iRepertoire HTBI primers with Arm-PCR amplification of CDR3. TCRdb re-called the multiplex PCR reads with MiXCR, one entry per CDR3 protein. The sample contains about 470,000 distinct CDR3 sequences, about 22% of which appear only once.

The sequence was collected from a female donor with Graves disease. The rearrangement joins TRBV6-1 to TRBJ1-5; the D is unclear. Sequenced material: peripheral blood mononuclear cells (PBMCs), taken when the disease was refractory, from a patient treated with antithyroid drugs. The CDR3 sequence: CATSLGLQPQHF. CDR3 nucleotide sequence: TGTGCCACCTCTCTGGGCCTTCAGCCCCAGCATTTT.